This T cell receptor (beta chain) was obtained from a study of blood T cell repertoires in COVID-19. Study details: Samples representing acute and convalescent COVID-19 were sourced from the United States, Italy and Spain. T cells, B-cell-depleted T cells, or PBMCs provided the cDNA or gDNA that served as material.

This clone was detected once. Other DNA sequences from this sample encode an identical CDR3 as well. Trimming at V came to 4 bases and at J to 4 bases, leaving 4 bases not matched to a gene. The CDR3 is 14 residues long. Germline CDR1 is SGHRS and CDR2 is YFSETQ. Original processing methods: Estimated nucleated cell counts came from reference gene primer amplification. Some clones are missing from TCRdb's copy, which holds only in-frame ones; the method was immunoSEQ multiplex PCR. V and J calls and clone size follow that table, whereas D and trimming were derived from the DNA. The repertoire includes over 25,000 clones, 65% to 90% of them detected once, and approximately 15% sits in the top ten.

Sequenced: peripheral blood. The rearrangement uses TRBV5-1 and TRBJ2-1, with 8 bases matching TRBD2. This clonotype originated in an older woman with active COVID-19. CDR3 region: CASSPGGGYNEQFF. The CDR3 coding sequence is TGCGCCAGCAGCCCCGGGGGGGGATACAATGAGCAGTTCTTC. Variable domain in full (rest from reference TRBV5-1 and TRBJ2-1): KAGVTQTPRYLIKTRGQQVTLSCSPISGHRSVSWYQQTPGQGLQFLFEYFSETQRNKGNFPGRFSGRQFSNSRSEMNVSTLELGDSALYLCASSPGGGYNEQFFGPGTRLTVL.